This T cell receptor (beta chain) was captured by sequencing in a study of OX40 agonist ivuxolimab in advanced cancers. Study results and limitations: Determination of antigen specificity was not performed for the expanded peripheral T cells. Clones of CD4+ and CD8+ blood T cells grew by week 6 at doses of 0.1 to 3.0 mg/kg.

In regard to this clone: Its antigen is currently unknown.

Data came from immunoSEQ multiplex PCR; TCRdb stores just in-frame clones and leaves some out. The top ten clones hold 4% to 6% of a sample with roughly 60,000 clones, 85% of them seen once. The germline V and J ends were trimmed by 2 bases and 8 bases, with 12 bases remaining between them. CDR1 MNHEY and CDR2 SMNVEV come from the germline V gene (reference sequence). The CDR3 spans 13 residues. The chain joins TRBV27 to TRBJ1-2; D not certain. Specimen: CD4+ or CD8+ T cells sorted from blood, collected in a trial of the OX40 agonist ivuxolimab. The sequence derives from an adult with an advanced solid tumor such as melanoma, head and neck, liver or kidney cancer. DNA of the CDR3: TGTGCCAGCAGTTTAAGCGGGCTTGGCGGCTACACCTTC. Translating gives CASSLSGLGGYTF.